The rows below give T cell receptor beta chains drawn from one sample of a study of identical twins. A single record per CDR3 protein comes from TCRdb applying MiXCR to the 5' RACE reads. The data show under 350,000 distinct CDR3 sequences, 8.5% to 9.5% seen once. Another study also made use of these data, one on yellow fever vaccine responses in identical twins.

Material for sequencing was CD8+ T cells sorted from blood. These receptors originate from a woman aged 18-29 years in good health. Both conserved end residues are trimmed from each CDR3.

CDR3 protein: ASSVGKEPLH; V gene: TRBV9; J gene: TRBJ1-6
CDR3 protein: ASSHGDGTVNEQF; V gene: TRBV5-6; J gene: TRBJ2-1
CDR3 protein: ASSSGVGLAGSEQY; V gene: TRBV7-6; J gene: TRBJ2-7
CDR3 protein: ASSPRDWGTDTQY; V gene: TRBV28; J gene: TRBJ2-3
CDR3 protein: ASSQETGAAPQH; V gene: TRBV4-2; J gene: TRBJ1-5
CDR3 protein: ASSRIGLADYNEQF; V gene: TRBV5-4; J gene: TRBJ2-1
CDR3 protein: ASSWTSPIHTDTQY; V gene: TRBV19; J gene: TRBJ2-3
CDR3 protein: ASSADSPYEQY; V gene: TRBV2; J gene: TRBJ2-7
CDR3 protein: AWGGWGYEQY; V gene: TRBV30; J gene: TRBJ2-7
CDR3 protein: SARKPNRAETQY; V gene: TRBV20-1; J gene: TRBJ2-5
CDR3 protein: ASSSSEIAGFSYEQY; V gene: TRBV5-1; J gene: TRBJ2-7
CDR3 protein: ASSQEPSARRDEQY; V gene: TRBV4-2; J gene: TRBJ2-7
CDR3 protein: ASSRHFRQGPSAKNIQY; V gene: TRBV28; J gene: TRBJ2-4
CDR3 protein: ASSSDLTGELF; V gene: TRBV28; J gene: TRBJ2-2
CDR3 protein: ASSLNGGGDTDTQY; V gene: TRBV5-1; J gene: TRBJ2-3
CDR3 protein: SVELRGANTGELF; V gene: TRBV29-1; J gene: TRBJ2-2
CDR3 protein: TSSLRQGAQFGTDTQY; V gene: TRBV12-3/TRBV12-4; J gene: TRBJ2-3
CDR3 protein: ATSREGRETQY; V gene: TRBV15; J gene: TRBJ2-5
CDR3 protein: ASSSTGGSATPSYNEQF; V gene: TRBV6-5; J gene: TRBJ2-1
CDR3 protein: SAREEGRGHYEQY; V gene: TRBV20-1; J gene: TRBJ2-7
CDR3 protein: SALLGGVSTDTQY; V gene: TRBV20-1; J gene: TRBJ2-3
CDR3 protein: ASSSTGGEQY; V gene: TRBV7-9; J gene: TRBJ2-7
CDR3 protein: ASSSGHDGMATLQETQY; V gene: TRBV11-1; J gene: TRBJ2-5
CDR3 protein: ASSRTRWETQY; V gene: TRBV4-3; J gene: TRBJ2-5